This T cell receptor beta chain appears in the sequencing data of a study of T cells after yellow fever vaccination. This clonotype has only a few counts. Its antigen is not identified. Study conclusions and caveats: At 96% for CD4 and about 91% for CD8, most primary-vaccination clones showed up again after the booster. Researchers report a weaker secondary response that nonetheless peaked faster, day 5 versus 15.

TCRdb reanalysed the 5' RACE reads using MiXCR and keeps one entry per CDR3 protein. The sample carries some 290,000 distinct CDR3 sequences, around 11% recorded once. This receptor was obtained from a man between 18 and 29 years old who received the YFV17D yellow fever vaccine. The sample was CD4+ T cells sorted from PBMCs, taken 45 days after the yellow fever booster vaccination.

In DNA, the CDR3 is TGTGCCAGCAGGGTGACAGGGGCAGTTGAAGCTTTCTTT. Amino acid sequence: CASRVTGAVEAFF. This chain links TRBV6-2 or TRBV6-3 with TRBJ1-1; 8 bases are a match to TRBD1. V was clipped by 6 bases and J by 7 bases; unmatched bases: 7. The CDR3 is made up of 13 amino acids. The germline V gene encodes CDR1 MNHEY and CDR2 SVGEGT.